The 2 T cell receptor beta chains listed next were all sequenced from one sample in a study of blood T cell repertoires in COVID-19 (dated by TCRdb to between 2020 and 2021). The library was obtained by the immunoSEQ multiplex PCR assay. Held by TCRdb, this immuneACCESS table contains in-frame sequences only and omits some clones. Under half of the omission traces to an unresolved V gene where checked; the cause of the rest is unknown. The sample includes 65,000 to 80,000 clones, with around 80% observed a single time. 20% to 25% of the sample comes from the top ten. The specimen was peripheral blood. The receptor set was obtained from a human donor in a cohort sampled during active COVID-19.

CDR3 sequence reads: CASSLEGGRYEQFF. Here the CDR3 DNA reads TGTGCCAGCAGTTTGGAGGGGGGGCGGTATGAGCAGTTCTTC. The rearrangement joins TRBV27 to TRBJ2-1, with a weak D call TRBD2 (7 bases). Trimming cost V 3 bases and J 8 bases, with 14 bases left between them. Per germline, CDR1 MNHEY and CDR2 SMNVEV (reference sequence). This CDR3 comprises 14 residues.

The CDR3 loop is CSASGLSTDTQYF. The CDR3 bases are TGCAGTGCTAGTGGACTGTCCACAGATACGCAGTATTTT. V usage is TRBV20-1 and J usage is TRBJ2-3, with D possibly matching TRBD2 (5 bases). Germline V lookup: CDR1 DFQATT, CDR2 SNEGSKA (reference sequence). CDR3 length equals 13 residues. The V and J ends lost 3 bases and 2 bases respectively, with 9 bases between them.